These 7 T cell receptor beta chains originate from one sample sequenced in a study of CD8 T cells in ankylosing spondylitis. Using its own MiXCR run on the 5' RACE reads, TCRdb lists one record per CDR3 protein. The table records roughly 130,000 distinct CDR3 sequences, roughly 15% of them present only once. The source material was blood, either unsorted or a sorted T cell fraction (not recorded which). The receptors were gathered from a female donor with ankylosing spondylitis or in good health (not recorded which).

Comments on this clonotype: This may stem from a read error, because a much larger clone lies one nucleotide away. The conserved final phenylalanine or tryptophan is absent from the CDR3, which likely points to a read error. The chain employs TRBV5-1 and TRBJ2-7, with a weak D call TRBD1 (5 bases). CDR1 SGHRS and CDR2 YFSETQ come from the germline V gene. Trimming shortened V by 2 bases and J by 0 bases, and 15 bases separated the two germline ends. The CDR3 totals 16 residues. DNA of the CDR3: TGCGCCAGCAGCTTCGGTGGGGCGGTGAGCTCCTACGAGCAGTACTCC. The encoded protein is CASSFGGAVSSYEQYS.

There are many counts of this clonotype. The rearrangement links TRBV5-1 to TRBJ1-1; 8 bases are shared with TRBD1. The V segment lost 4 bases and the J segment 1 base; nucleotides outside the gene matches: 3. This CDR3 spans 14 amino acids. Germline V gene lookup returns CDR1 SGHRS and CDR2 YFSETQ. The CDR3 loop reads CASSPTGANTEAFF. CDR3 nucleotides: TGCGCCAGCAGCCCGACAGGGGCGAACACTGAAGCTTTCTTT.

The V gene is TRBV11-3, the J gene TRBJ2-3; 10 bases match TRBD1. The CDR3 is 15 amino acids. The V segment lost 5 bases and the J segment 6 bases; nucleotides outside the gene matches: 8. The germline gives CDR1 SGHNT, CDR2 YENEEA. Here the CDR3 reads CASSPRQGAWDTQYF. The CDR3 coding sequence is TGTGCCAGCAGCCCGCGACAGGGGGCCTGGGATACGCAGTATTTT.

The V call is TRBV12-3 or TRBV12-4, the J call TRBJ2-1; TRBD2 aligns across 12 bases. With 3 bases clipped from V and 3 bases from J, the junction kept 9 bases outside the gene matches. The CDR3 sequence is 18 residues long. CDR3 protein: CASSLILAGGGLYNEQFF. The CDR3 DNA is TGTGCCAGCAGTTTGATTCTAGCGGGAGGGGGCCTCTACAATGAGCAGTTCTTC.

There are many counts of this clonotype. The chain joins TRBV4-2 to TRBJ2-7; maybe TRBD2 (5 bases). Germline assignment: CDR1 LGHNA and CDR2 YNFKEQ. The length of the CDR3 is 14 residues. With 6 bases removed from V and 2 bases from J, the gap between germline ends came to 14 bases. The CDR3 region has the DNA TGTGCCAGCAGGGGAGAGCTGAACGCCTACGAGCAGTACTTC. Its translation is CASRGELNAYEQYF.

This clonotype was counted a few times. V is TRBV5-1 and J is TRBJ2-1; no clear D gene. V lost 2 bases and J lost 8, with 11 bases in between. The CDR3 has 13 residues. Germline loops: CDR1 SGHRS, CDR2 YFSETQ. CDR3 sequence: CASSFDTPDEQFF. The CDR3 nucleotides read TGCGCCAGCAGCTTTGATACACCTGATGAGCAGTTCTTC.

The chain uses TRBV20-1 and TRBJ2-7; the match to TRBD1 covers 10 bases. The J segment lost 4 bases and the V segment lost 5 bases, leaving 5 bases of the junction unmatched. The CDR3 extends over 13 amino acids. The germline V gene encodes CDR1 DFQATT and CDR2 SNEGSKA (reference sequence). In nucleotides, the CDR3 is TGCAGTGCTTTTAGGACAGGGGGGTACGAGCAGTACTTC. Amino acids: CSAFRTGGYEQYF.